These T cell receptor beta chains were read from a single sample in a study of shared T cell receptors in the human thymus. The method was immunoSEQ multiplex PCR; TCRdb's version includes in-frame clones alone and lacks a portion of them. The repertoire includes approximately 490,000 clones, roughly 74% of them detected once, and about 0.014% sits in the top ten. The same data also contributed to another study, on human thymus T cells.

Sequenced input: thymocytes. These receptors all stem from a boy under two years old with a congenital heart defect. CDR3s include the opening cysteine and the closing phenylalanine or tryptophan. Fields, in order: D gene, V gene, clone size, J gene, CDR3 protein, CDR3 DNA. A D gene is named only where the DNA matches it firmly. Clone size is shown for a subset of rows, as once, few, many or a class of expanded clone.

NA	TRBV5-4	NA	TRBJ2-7	CASSLASRDEQYF	TGTGCCAGCAGCTTGGCCTCGAGGGACGAGCAGTACTTC
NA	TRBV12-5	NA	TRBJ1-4	CASGPGGREKLFF	TGTGCTAGTGGCCCCGGGGGGCGAGAAAAACTGTTTTTT
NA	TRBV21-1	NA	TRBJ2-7	CASSKSGERIYEQYF	TGTGCCAGCAGCAAATCAGGGGAAAGAATCTACGAGCAGTACTTC
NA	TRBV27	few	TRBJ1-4	CASSLSSRGHFTTNEKLFF	TGTGCCAGCAGTTTATCAAGTCGGGGACATTTTACAACTAATGAAAAACTGTTTTTT
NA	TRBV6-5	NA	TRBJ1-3	CASSYRGGNTIYF	TGTGCCAGCAGTTACCGAGGGGGAAACACCATATATTTT
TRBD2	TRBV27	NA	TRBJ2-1	CATLTAGGFPNEQFF	TGTGCCACCCTCACCGCGGGAGGGTTTCCGAATGAGCAGTTCTTC
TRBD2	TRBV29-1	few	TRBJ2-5	CSVGLAGEGEQETQYF	TGCAGCGTGGGACTAGCGGGAGAGGGAGAACAAGAGACCCAGTACTTC
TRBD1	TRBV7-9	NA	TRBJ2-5	CASSSTGVETQYF	TGTGCCAGCAGCTCGACAGGGGTGGAGACCCAGTACTTC
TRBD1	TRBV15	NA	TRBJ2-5	CATSRDPRPLPDRGQETQYF	TGTGCCACCAGCAGAGACCCCCGCCCATTACCCGACAGGGGACAAGAGACCCAGTACTTC
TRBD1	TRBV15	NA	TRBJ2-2	CATSRGPTGANTGELFF	TGTGCCACCAGCAGAGGACCGACAGGGGCGAACACCGGGGAGCTGTTTTTT
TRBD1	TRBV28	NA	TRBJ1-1	CASSITGAGVNTEAFF	TGTGCCAGCAGTATAACAGGGGCTGGAGTGAACACTGAAGCTTTCTTT
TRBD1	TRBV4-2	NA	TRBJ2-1	CASSRGPSQGDNEQFF	TGTGCCAGCAGCAGGGGACCGAGTCAGGGGGACAATGAGCAGTTCTTC
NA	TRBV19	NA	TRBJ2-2	CASSPTSTGELFF	TGTGCCAGTAGTCCTACTAGCACCGGGGAGCTGTTTTTT
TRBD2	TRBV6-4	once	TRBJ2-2	CASTKRGSGELFF	TGTGCCAGCACCAAGCGGGGGAGCGGGGAGCTGTTTTTT
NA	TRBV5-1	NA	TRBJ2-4	CASSSLDRQSQYF	TGCGCCAGCAGCTCCTTAGACAGGCAAAGTCAGTACTTC
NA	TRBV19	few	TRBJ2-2	CASTRYHRETGELFF	TGTGCCAGTACCCGATACCACAGGGAGACCGGGGAGCTGTTTTTT
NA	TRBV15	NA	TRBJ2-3	CATSGNRVNTDTQYF	TGTGCCACCAGCGGAAACAGGGTCAACACAGATACGCAGTATTTT
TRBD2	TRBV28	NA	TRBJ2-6	CASSLSSLAGVLSGANVLTF	TGTGCCAGCAGTTTATCCTCACTAGCGGGGGTCCTCTCTGGGGCCAACGTCCTGACTTTC
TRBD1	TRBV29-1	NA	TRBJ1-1	CSVGDRAPEAFF	TGCAGCGTCGGAGACAGGGCCCCTGAAGCTTTCTTT
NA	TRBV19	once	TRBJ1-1	CASKANTEAFF	TGTGCCAGTAAAGCGAACACTGAAGCTTTCTTT
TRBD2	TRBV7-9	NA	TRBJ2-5	CASSLAGLAPVGGEETQYF	TGTGCCAGCAGCTTAGCCGGTTTGGCTCCAGTGGGGGGGGAGGAGACCCAGTACTTC
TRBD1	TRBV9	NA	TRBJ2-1	CASSLDRGGEQFF	TGTGCCAGCAGCTTGGACAGGGGAGGGGAGCAGTTCTTC
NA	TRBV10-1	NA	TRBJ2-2	CASSDRQYTGELFF	TGCGCCAGCAGTGATCGACAATACACCGGGGAGCTGTTTTTT
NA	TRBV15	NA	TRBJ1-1	CATSRDIRVHTEAFF	TGTGCCACCAGCAGAGATATCAGGGTACACACTGAAGCTTTCTTT
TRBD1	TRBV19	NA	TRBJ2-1	CASSPRQGAVNEQFF	TGTGCCAGTAGTCCCCGACAGGGGGCTGTCAATGAGCAGTTCTTC
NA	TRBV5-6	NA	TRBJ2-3	CASSLVKRELFPDTQYF	TGTGCCAGCAGCTTGGTCAAGAGGGAGTTGTTCCCAGATACGCAGTATTTT
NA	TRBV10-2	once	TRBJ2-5	CASRGLGQETQYF	TGCGCCAGCAGAGGACTGGGCCAAGAGACCCAGTACTTC
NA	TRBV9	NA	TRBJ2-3	CASSSPYGSTDTQYF	TGTGCCAGCAGCTCCCCCTACGGTAGCACAGATACGCAGTATTTT
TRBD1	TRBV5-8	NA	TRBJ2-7	CASSLGETGTEYEQYF	TGTGCCAGCAGCTTGGGAGAGACCGGGACAGAATACGAGCAGTACTTC
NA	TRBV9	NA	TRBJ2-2	CASSVAVEGAVTGELFF	TGTGCCAGCAGCGTAGCTGTGGAGGGAGCGGTCACCGGGGAGCTGTTTTTT
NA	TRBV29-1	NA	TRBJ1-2	CSVEKGGYLNYGYTF	TGCAGCGTTGAAAAGGGGGGGTACCTAAACTATGGCTACACCTTC
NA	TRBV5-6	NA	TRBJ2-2	CASIRTIDTGELFF	TGTGCCAGCATTCGGACTATAGATACCGGGGAGCTGTTTTTT
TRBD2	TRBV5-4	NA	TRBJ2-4	CASSFSGSREENIQYF	TGTGCCAGCAGCTTCAGCGGGAGTCGGGAGGAAAACATTCAGTACTTC
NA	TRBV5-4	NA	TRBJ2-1	CASSAGPSSYNEQFF	TGTGCCAGCAGCGCGGGACCAAGCTCCTACAATGAGCAGTTCTTC
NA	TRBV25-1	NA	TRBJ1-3	CASSEGGAGNTIYF	TGTGCCAGCAGTGAGGGAGGGGCTGGAAACACCATATATTTT
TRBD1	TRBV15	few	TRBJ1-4	CATSRDPSTGGEEKLFF	TGTGCCACCAGCAGAGATCCCTCTACAGGGGGTGAGGAAAAACTGTTTTTT
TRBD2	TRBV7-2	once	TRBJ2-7	CASSGTSWADEQYF	TGTGCCAGCAGCGGGACTAGCTGGGCGGACGAGCAGTACTTC
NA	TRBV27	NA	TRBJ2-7	CASSLGPPGPRGEQYF	TGTGCCAGCAGTTTAGGGCCCCCGGGTCCCCGGGGGGAGCAGTACTTC
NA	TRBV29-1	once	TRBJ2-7	CSARRESSYEQYF	TGCAGCGCCCGAAGGGAGAGCTCCTACGAGCAGTACTTC
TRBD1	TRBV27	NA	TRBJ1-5	CASSPTLSGGSNQPQHF	TGTGCCAGCAGTCCCACACTTTCAGGGGGCAGCAATCAGCCCCAGCATTTT
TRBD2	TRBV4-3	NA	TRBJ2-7	CASSQVGSGRGTYEQYF	TGCGCCAGCAGCCAAGTGGGGAGCGGGAGAGGAACCTACGAGCAGTACTTC
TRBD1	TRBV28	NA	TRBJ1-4	CASSDRQGACSEKLFF	TGTGCCAGCAGCGACCGACAGGGGGCTTGTTCTGAAAAACTGTTTTTT
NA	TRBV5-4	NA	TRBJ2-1	CASSSITNPGTPSLNEQFF	TGTGCCAGCAGCTCCATCACCAATCCCGGGACACCTAGTTTAAATGAGCAGTTCTTC
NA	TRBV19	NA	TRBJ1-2	CASSMGRFYGYTF	TGTGCCAGTAGTATGGGGAGATTCTATGGCTACACCTTC
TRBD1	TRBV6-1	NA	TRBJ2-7	CASTLVDRDYEQYF	TGTGCCAGCACCCTCGTGGACAGGGACTACGAGCAGTACTTC
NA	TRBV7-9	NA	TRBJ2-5	CATEIETQYF	TGTGCCACCGAGATAGAGACCCAGTACTTC
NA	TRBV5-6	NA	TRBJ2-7	CASGRWYEQYF	TGTGCCAGCGGGAGGTGGTACGAGCAGTACTTC
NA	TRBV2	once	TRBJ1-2	CASSPPGGKWNYGYTF	TGTGCCAGCAGCCCTCCTGGGGGGAAGTGGAACTATGGCTACACCTTC
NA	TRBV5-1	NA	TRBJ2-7	CASSLIARSYEQYF	TGCGCCAGCAGCTTGATAGCGCGTTCCTACGAGCAGTACTTC
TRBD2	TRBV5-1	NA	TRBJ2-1	CASSPGLAGGILFF	TGCGCCAGCAGCCCAGGACTAGCGGGAGGGATTCTGTTCTTC
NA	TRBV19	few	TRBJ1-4	CASRETRGDGEKLFF	TGTGCCAGTAGGGAAACGCGGGGGGACGGTGAAAAACTGTTTTTT
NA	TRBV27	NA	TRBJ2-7	CASSPHYRDEQYF	TGTGCCAGCAGTCCGCACTACAGGGACGAGCAGTACTTC
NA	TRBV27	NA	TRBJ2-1	CASRRWRGLSCEQFF	TGTGCCAGCCGAAGATGGCGGGGTCTGTCATGTGAGCAGTTCTTC
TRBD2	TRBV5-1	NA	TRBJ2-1	CASSPRLAGGSYNEQFF	TGCGCCAGCAGCCCGAGACTAGCGGGAGGGTCCTACAATGAGCAGTTCTTC
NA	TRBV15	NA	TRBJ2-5	CATTAGGIQETQYF	TGTGCCACCACTGCGGGTGGGATCCAAGAGACCCAGTACTTC
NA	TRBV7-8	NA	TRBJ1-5	CASSFAYSNQPQHF	TGTGCCAGCAGCTTTGCGTATAGCAATCAGCCCCAGCATTTT
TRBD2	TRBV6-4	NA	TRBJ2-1	CASSDSGGGSYNEQFF	TGTGCCAGCAGTGACTCCGGGGGGGGCTCCTACAATGAGCAGTTCTTC
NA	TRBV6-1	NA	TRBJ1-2	CASSEGQAF	TGTGCCAGCAGTGAAGGACAGGCCTTC